Below are 22 T cell receptor beta chains sequenced from a single sample in a study of blood T cells in healthy people across ages. Primers used in a second PCR of about 7 to 12 cycles were a sample-barcoded 5' primer and a J-beta primer mix. In TCRdb, the 5' RACE reads were re-called with MiXCR into one record per CDR3 protein. Counted here are over 1,300,000 distinct CDR3 sequences, approximately 63% occurring once; the ten biggest clones make up over 6.5%. Sequencing input: blood. These receptors were collected from a man younger than 30 in good health.

The genes are TRBV7-8 and TRBJ2-1, with D possibly TRBD1 on 6 matching bases. With 4 bases removed from V and 4 bases from J, the gap between germline ends came to 14 bases. The CDR3 runs 15 residues. Germline CDR1 is SGHVS and CDR2 is FQNEAQ. The CDR3 loop reads CASSSGAGPYNEQFF. In nucleotides, the CDR3 is TGTGCCAGCAGCTCAGGGGCCGGCCCTTACAATGAGCAGTTCTTC.

There are a few counts of this clonotype. This chain uses TRBV6-2 or TRBV6-3 with TRBJ2-4, with D perhaps matching TRBD2 (6 bases). The J call could be wrong; TRBJ2-7 is a better fit for the DNA end. CDR1 and CDR2 from the germline V gene are MNHEY and SVGEGT. The length of the CDR3 is 13 residues. The CDR3 region is CASSWDWGYEQYF. The DNA of the CDR3 is TGTGCCAGCAGTTGGGACTGGGGCTACGAGCAGTACTTC.

This clonotype was counted a few times. The chain carries TRBV4-3 and TRBJ2-1; no firm D call. This CDR3 is built from 17 residues. Trimming left V 0 bases short and J 5 bases short, with 17 bases between. Germline CDR1 reads LGHNA; CDR2 reads YSLEER. CDR3 nucleotides: TGCGCCAGCAGCCAAGATAATATGGGTTGGGGTCACAATGAGCAGTTCTTC. Its protein product is CASSQDNMGWGHNEQFF.

The chain uses TRBV6-1 and TRBJ2-7; TRBD1 might be the D (6 bases). V was shortened by 1 base and J by 2 bases, with 12 bases between the two germline ends. CDR1 and CDR2 (germline): MNHNS, SASEGT. This CDR3 spans 15 amino acids. CDR3 protein: CASSEVGTLTYEQYF. For the CDR3, the DNA is TGTGCCAGCAGTGAAGTAGGGACACTTACCTACGAGCAGTACTTC.

The gene calls are TRBV2 and TRBJ2-7; TRBD1 aligns across 10 bases. Germline CDR1 and CDR2: SNHLY and FYNNEI. The CDR3 loop spans 13 amino acids. The ends lost 8 bases at V and 6 bases at J; junction bases unmatched: 7. For the CDR3, the DNA is TGTGCCAGCTCGAGAGACAGGGGGCCCGAGCAGTACTTC. Its translation is CASSRDRGPEQYF.

J is TRBJ1-5 and V is TRBV7-9; D may be TRBD1 (6 bases). Trimming removed 3 bases at V and 7 bases at J, with 19 bases between. CDR3 length: 16 residues. Germline assignment: CDR1 SEHNR and CDR2 FQNEAQ (reference sequence). CDR3 DNA: TGTGCCAGCAGCTTGGACATAGGGATCCAGGGGCAGCCCCAGCATTTT. It is translated as CASSLDIGIQGQPQHF.

This CDR3 is CASSDTGSVYEQYF. For the CDR3, the DNA is TGTGCCAGCAGTGATACAGGGTCGGTCTACGAGCAGTACTTC. This sequence joins TRBV6-6 and TRBJ2-5; tentative D call: TRBD1 (6 bases). The J call may be wrong; the DNA end is better matched by TRBJ2-7. This CDR3 has 14 residues. Germline loops: CDR1 MNHNY, CDR2 SVGAGI (reference sequence).

The chain combines TRBV6-5 with TRBJ1-2; no clear D gene. This CDR3 has 12 residues. V shed 6 bases and J shed 4 bases, with 9 bases lying between them. Germline loops: CDR1 MNHEY, CDR2 SVGAGI. CDR3 in amino acids: CASRTEPYGYTF. Written as DNA, the CDR3 is TGTGCCAGCAGAACGGAGCCCTATGGCTACACCTTC.

Only a few counts were recorded for this clonotype. This CDR3 reads CASSLVAGGRDEQFF. Written as DNA, the CDR3 is TGTGCCAGCAGCTTAGTTGCAGGGGGTAGGGATGAGCAGTTCTTC. V and J are TRBV7-6 and TRBJ2-1, with 7 nucleotides matching TRBD1. CDR3 length: 15 amino acids. Trimming at V came to 1 base and at J to 8 bases, leaving 8 bases not matched to a gene. Germline values: CDR1 SGHVS, CDR2 FNYEAQ.

The sample holds a few counts of this clonotype. V gene TRBV29-1 combines with J gene TRBJ2-7, with TRBD1 matching over 7 bases. The CDR3 has 13 residues. Per the germline V gene, CDR1 is SQVTM and CDR2 is ANQGSEA. V gave up 2 bases and J gave up 3 bases; unmatched junction bases: 4. The CDR3, as DNA: TGCAGCGTTGAACAAGGGGACAGCTACGAGCAGTACTTC. Its protein product is CSVEQGDSYEQYF.

This rearrangement joins TRBV6-2 or TRBV6-3 to TRBJ2-1; D unresolved. The CDR3 spans 15 residues. Deletions cut 0 bases from V and 8 bases from J, with 14 bases between. The germline V gene has CDR1 MNHEY and CDR2 SVGEGT. CDR3 nucleotide sequence: TGTGCCAGCAGTTACTCATGGGTTGGAGTGGATGAGCAGTTCTTC. It yields the protein CASSYSWVGVDEQFF.

The chain employs TRBV7-2 and TRBJ2-1; 7 bases map to TRBD1. Looked up from germline, CDR1 is SGHTA and CDR2 is FQGNSA. This CDR3 spans 13 amino acids. V lost 3 bases and J lost 9; bases outside the gene matches: 5. CDR3 DNA sequence: TGTGCCAGCAGCTTTAGAGGGGGCGGTGAGCAGTTCTTC. Protein product: CASSFRGGGEQFF.

The rearrangement uses TRBV4-2 and TRBJ2-3; possible D gene TRBD2, 5 bases. CDR1 is LGHNA and CDR2 is YNFKEQ in the germline V gene. The ends were cut back, 5 bases at V and 5 bases at J, with 11 bases in the middle. This CDR3 is 13 amino acids long. DNA of the CDR3: TGTGCCAGCAGCGTGGTCCGGGGAGATACGCAGTATTTT. Its protein is CASSVVRGDTQYF.

CDR3 residues: CASSPTSQTYEQYF. For the CDR3, the DNA is TGTGCCAGCAGCCCGACTAGCCAAACCTACGAGCAGTACTTC. V usage is TRBV5-5 and J usage is TRBJ2-4, with TRBD2 identical over 7 bases. With the DNA end fitting TRBJ2-7 better, the J assignment may be wrong. Per the germline V gene, CDR1 is SGHKS and CDR2 is YYEKEE (reference sequence). This CDR3 region has 14 residues.

The J gene is TRBJ2-3, the V gene TRBV7-2; a weak D match, TRBD2 (5 bases). CDR1 is SGHTA and CDR2 is FQGNSA in the germline V gene. Between the trimmed V and J ends, which lost 4 bases and 1 base, there was a span of 12 bases. The CDR3 is made up of 15 amino acids. The CDR3 bases are TGTGCCAGCAGCTATACTAGATCCGGCACAGATACGCAGTATTTT. Translation: CASSYTRSGTDTQYF.

This chain joins TRBV10-3 and TRBJ1-4; D not certain. Germline V gives CDR1 ENHRY, CDR2 SYGVKD. V lost 6 bases to trimming and J lost 5 bases, with 10 bases between them. The CDR3 extends over 13 amino acids. CDR3 region: CAIRDVSNEKLFF. Here the CDR3 DNA reads TGTGCCATCAGGGACGTTTCAAATGAAAAACTGTTTTTT.

The sample holds a few counts of this clonotype. This chain uses TRBV29-1 with TRBJ2-6, with D hard to call. V was pared by 6 bases and J by 0 bases, with 9 bases between. The CDR3 is made up of 14 amino acids. Germline V CDR1 and CDR2: SQVTM, ANQGSEA. DNA of the CDR3: TGCAGCGTATCCTGGAGCTCTGGGGCCAACGTCCTGACTTTC. The encoded protein is CSVSWSSGANVLTF.

The chain joins TRBV12-3 or TRBV12-4 to TRBJ2-7; 7 nucleotides align to TRBD2. The CDR3 contains 16 residues. V was clipped by 5 bases and J by 3 bases; unmatched bases: 13. Written as DNA, the CDR3 is TGTGCCAGCAGTAACCGAAGGGACTCGGGGGGCTACGAGCAGTACTTC. This sequence encodes CASSNRRDSGGYEQYF.

This clonotype was recorded once. J is TRBJ2-1 and V is TRBV6-5, with 10 bases identical to TRBD1. The tail of the sequence fits TRBJ2-7 better, so the J call may be wrong. The CDR3 has 15 amino acids. Germline V CDR1 and CDR2: MNHEY, SVGAGI. The CDR3 nucleotides read TGTGCCAGCAGTTCTGTGGGACAGGGGTTCCACGAGCAGTACTTC. Translating gives CASSSVGQGFHEQYF.

The CDR3 region has the DNA TGCGCCAGCAGCTCCGGGACGTCTACCTACAATGAGCAGTTCTTC. This translates into CASSSGTSTYNEQFF. The rearrangement links TRBV5-1 to TRBJ2-1; D is tentatively TRBD1 or TRBD2 (5 bases each). Deletions cut 3 bases from V and 2 bases from J, with 12 bases between. The CDR3 is 15 amino acids. Germline values: CDR1 SGHRS, CDR2 YFSETQ. Full variable domain (missing parts from reference TRBV5-1 and TRBJ2-1): KAGVTQTPRYLIKTRGQQVTLSCSPISGHRSVSWYQQTPGQGLQFLFEYFSETQRNKGNFPGRFSGRQFSNSRSEMNVSTLELGDSALYLCASSSGTSTYNEQFFGPGTRLTVL.

The chain uses TRBV20-1 and TRBJ2-7, with D perhaps TRBD2 (5 bases). Germline V gene sequence: CDR1 DFQATT, CDR2 SNEGSKA (reference sequence). The CDR3 is made up of 11 amino acids. This chain's CDR3 is CTPFRDYEQYF. The CDR3 DNA follows: TGCACCCCCTTCCGGGACTACGAGCAGTACTTC.

V gene TRBV18 combines with J gene TRBJ2-5; D unresolved. V lost 0 bases and J lost 0, with 5 bases in between. The CDR3 totals 14 residues. The germline V gene has CDR1 KGHSH and CDR2 LQKENI. The CDR3 DNA sequence: TGTGCCAGCTCACCACCGAACTACCAAGAGACCCAGTACTTC. It yields the protein CASSPPNYQETQYF.